The next 20 T cell receptor beta chains were all read from a single sample in a study of technical replicates of blood from a handful of donors. Produced via immunoSEQ multiplex PCR; TCRdb's table is partial and in-frame only. The sample carries 75,000 to 90,000 clones, under 95% recorded once. Sample: T cells isolated from PBMCs. These receptors all stem from a human donor in good health.

The chain uses TRBV7-2 and TRBJ1-5, with 9 bases that match TRBD1. Losses at the gene ends were 5 bases for V and 2 bases for J; bases not matched to a gene: 7. The CDR3 loop spans 16 amino acids. Per germline, CDR1 SGHTA and CDR2 FQGNSA. Here the CDR3 reads CASSIQTGGGNQPQHF. CDR3 bases: TGTGCCAGCAGCATACAGACAGGGGGAGGCAATCAGCCCCAGCATTTT.

The chain uses TRBV10-3 and TRBJ1-5; TRBD1 aligns across 8 bases. In germline, CDR1 is ENHRY, CDR2 SYGVKD. The CDR3 length is 20 residues. Unmatched junction bases numbered 13, after V lost 0 bases and J lost 0 bases. CDR3 loop: CAISESIGTGWEYSNQPQHF. Written as DNA, the CDR3 is TGTGCCATCAGTGAGTCGATCGGGACAGGCTGGGAGTATAGCAATCAGCCCCAGCATTTT.

The V gene is TRBV9, the J gene TRBJ1-2; no definite D call. The CDR3 has 15 residues. The germline gives CDR1 SGDLS, CDR2 YYNGEE. Trimming pared 2 bases from V and 7 bases from J, leaving 18 bases between. The CDR3 sequence: CASSVETAATFGYTF. CDR3 coding DNA: TGTGCCAGCAGCGTCGAGACGGCGGCTACTTTTGGCTACACCTTC.

The rearrangement links TRBV7-9 to TRBJ2-7, with D perhaps matching TRBD1 (6 bases). The V and J ends lost 11 bases and 4 bases respectively, with 15 bases between them. This CDR3 spans 12 amino acids. Per germline, CDR1 SEHNR and CDR2 FQNEAQ (reference sequence). The CDR3 DNA reads TGTGCCTGCCCGGCCAGGGGTTACGAGCAGTACTTC. It is translated as CACPARGYEQYF.

This clone has only one observation. The chain joins TRBV30 to TRBJ2-7; 9 bases are shared with TRBD1. With 5 bases clipped from V and 2 bases from J, the junction kept 10 bases outside the gene matches. The CDR3 consists of 15 residues. The germline CDR1 and CDR2 sequences are GTSNPN and SVGIG (reference sequence). The CDR3 reads CAWVETGGLTYEQYF. The DNA for the CDR3 is TGTGCCTGGGTTGAAACAGGGGGCCTTACCTACGAGCAGTACTTC.

The rearrangement uses TRBV28 and TRBJ2-5; 12 bases agree with TRBD2. Germline CDR1 is MDHEN and CDR2 is SYDVKM. CDR3 size: 14 residues. With V trimmed by 1 base and J by 9 bases, 3 bases remained unmatched. The CDR3 reads CASSLFLAGGAQYF. The CDR3 bases are TGTGCCAGCAGTTTATTCCTAGCGGGAGGGGCCCAGTACTTC.

The chain joins TRBV28 to TRBJ1-1; 7 nucleotides match TRBD1. Germline-derived CDR1 and CDR2 are MDHEN and SYDVKM. CDR3 length equals 14 residues. Unmatched junction bases numbered 11, after V lost 6 bases and J lost 7 bases. The CDR3 is CASRKDDRAHEAFF. DNA of the CDR3: TGTGCCAGCAGAAAAGATGACAGGGCACATGAAGCTTTCTTT.

The chain uses TRBV10-2 and TRBJ2-2, with TRBD1 matching over 8 bases. The CDR3 loop spans 15 amino acids. V lost 5 bases to trimming and J lost 5 bases; unmatched junction nucleotides: 7. Per germline, CDR1 WSHSY and CDR2 SAAADI. CDR3 DNA: TGCGCCAGCAGTAGGACAGGGTTTACTACCGGGGAGCTGTTTTTT. Amino acids: CASSRTGFTTGELFF.

The rearrangement links TRBV19 to TRBJ2-7, with 9 bases aligning to TRBD1. Germline CDR1 reads LNHDA; CDR2 reads SQIVND (reference sequence). V shed 8 bases, J shed 4 bases, and the junction held 9 bases outside the gene matches. CDR3 length: 14 amino acids. Here the CDR3 DNA reads TGTGCCAGTGAACCCGGGACAGGGACTTACGAGCAGTACTTC. Its translation: CASEPGTGTYEQYF.

The chain is built from TRBV2 and TRBJ1-2, with D unresolved. This CDR3 contains 15 residues. V was shortened by 0 bases and J by 4 bases, with 12 bases between the two germline ends. Germline loops: CDR1 SNHLY, CDR2 FYNNEI. CDR3 amino acids: CASSEASGSGYGYTF. The CDR3 DNA sequence: TGTGCCAGCAGTGAAGCTTCCGGGTCCGGCTATGGCTACACCTTC.

V is TRBV6-5 and J is TRBJ2-7; D perhaps matches TRBD2 (5 bases). V lost 7 bases and J lost 3, with 16 bases in between. CDR1 and CDR2 from the germline V gene are MNHEY and SVGAGI. The CDR3 runs to 14 residues. In DNA, the CDR3 is TGTGCCAGCAAAGGGAGAAGAGTTGGCTACGAGCAGTACTTC. Amino acids: CASKGRRVGYEQYF.

The chain is built from TRBV5-1 and TRBJ2-2; TRBD2 agrees at 11 bases. Germline CDR1 reads SGHRS; CDR2 reads YFSETQ. The CDR3 extends over 15 amino acids. The V segment lost 4 bases and the J segment 3 bases; nucleotides outside the gene matches: 2. The CDR3 region has the DNA TGCGCCAGCAGCATTAGCGGGAGGGACACCGGGGAGCTGTTTTTT. This gives the protein CASSISGRDTGELFF.

This sequence joins TRBV4-2 and TRBJ2-5, with D perhaps TRBD2 (5 bases). Germline V gives CDR1 LGHNA, CDR2 YNFKEQ. Trimming removed 1 base at V and 4 bases at J, with 10 bases between. The CDR3 spans 14 residues. The CDR3 DNA reads TGTGCCAGCAGCCAAGTACTAGTGGGAGAGACCCAGTACTTC. Its protein is CASSQVLVGETQYF.

CDR3 residues: CATSRDVGRDTEAFF. The CDR3 nucleotides are TGTGCCACCAGCAGAGATGTGGGGCGCGACACTGAAGCTTTCTTT. The chain is built from TRBV15 and TRBJ1-1, with D perhaps TRBD1 (5 bases). The V gene lost 0 bases and the J gene lost 3 bases, with 11 bases spanning the gap. The V gene's germline CDR1 is LNHNV and CDR2 YYDKDF (reference sequence). The CDR3 is made up of 15 amino acids.

V usage is TRBV10-1 and J usage is TRBJ2-1; 12 nucleotides match TRBD2. In germline, CDR1 is WNHNN, CDR2 SYGVQD (reference sequence). J was trimmed by 4 bases and V by 3 bases; bases with no gene match: 13. CDR3 length: 19 amino acids. This chain's CDR3 is CASSDPGLAGGSRYNEQFF. In DNA form, the CDR3 reads TGCGCCAGCAGTGATCCGGGACTAGCGGGCGGATCGAGATACAATGAGCAGTTCTTC.

V gene TRBV28 combines with J gene TRBJ1-5, with a tentative D call TRBD1 (5 bases). Germline V gene data show CDR1 as MDHEN and CDR2 as SYDVKM. V was pared by 1 base and J by 0 bases, with 13 bases between. CDR3 length equals 17 residues. CDR3 in amino acids: CASSLLGARGSNQPQHF. The CDR3 coding sequence is TGTGCCAGCAGTTTATTAGGGGCCAGAGGTAGCAATCAGCCCCAGCATTTT.

This rearrangement joins TRBV28 to TRBJ2-5, with 13 positions matching TRBD2. Trimming at V came to 3 bases and at J to 2 bases, leaving 3 bases not matched to a gene. This CDR3 has 16 residues. The germline V gene has CDR1 MDHEN and CDR2 SYDVKM. The DNA for the CDR3 is TGTGCCAGCAGTTTCGGACTAGCGGGAGATCAAGAGACCCAGTACTTC. Its protein product is CASSFGLAGDQETQYF.

The DNA for the CDR3 is TGTGCCAGCCACCACACGCTCGGGCAGGGGAAGGGAGAGCAGTACTTC. Its translation is CASHHTLGQGKGEQYF. The chain links TRBV6-6 to TRBJ2-7; perhaps TRBD1 as D (6 bases). The germline V gene encodes CDR1 MNHNY and CDR2 SVGAGI (reference sequence). V lost 8 bases, J lost 7 bases, and 27 bases lay in between. This CDR3 region has 16 residues.

The chain joins TRBV18 to TRBJ2-1; 8 bases are shared with TRBD2. The CDR3 is made up of 15 amino acids. Germline V gene data show CDR1 as KGHSH and CDR2 as LQKENI. J lost 12 bases, V lost 8 bases, and 18 bases had no gene match. Here the CDR3 reads CASPTGGLADPSQFF. The DNA for the CDR3 is TGTGCCAGCCCCACGGGAGGGTTAGCGGACCCATCGCAGTTCTTC.

The chain joins TRBV9 to TRBJ2-7; 8 bases fit TRBD2. Trimming at V came to 0 bases and at J to 2 bases, leaving 7 bases not matched to a gene. Per germline, CDR1 SGDLS and CDR2 YYNGEE. This CDR3 comprises 16 residues. The CDR3 spells CASSVEGTRGAYEQYF. CDR3 sequence (DNA): TGTGCCAGCAGCGTAGAAGGGACTAGGGGCGCCTACGAGCAGTACTTC.